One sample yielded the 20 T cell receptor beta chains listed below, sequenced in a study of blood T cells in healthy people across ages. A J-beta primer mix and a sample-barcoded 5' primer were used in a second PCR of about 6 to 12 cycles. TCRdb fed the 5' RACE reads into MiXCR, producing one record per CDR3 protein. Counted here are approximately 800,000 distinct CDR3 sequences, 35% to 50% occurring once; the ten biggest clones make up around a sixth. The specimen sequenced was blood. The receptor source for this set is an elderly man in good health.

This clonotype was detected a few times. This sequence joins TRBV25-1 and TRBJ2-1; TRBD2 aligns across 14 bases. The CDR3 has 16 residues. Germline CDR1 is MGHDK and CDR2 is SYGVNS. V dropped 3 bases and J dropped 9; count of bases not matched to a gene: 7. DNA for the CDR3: TGTGCCAGCAGTGAGCGGACTAGCGGGAGGTTCGGTGAGCAGTTCTTC. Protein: CASSERTSGRFGEQFF.

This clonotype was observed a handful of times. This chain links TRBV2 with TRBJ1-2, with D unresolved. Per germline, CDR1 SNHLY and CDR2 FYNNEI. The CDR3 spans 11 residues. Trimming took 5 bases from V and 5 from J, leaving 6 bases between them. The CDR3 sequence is CASSREYGYTF. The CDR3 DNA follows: TGTGCCAGCAGTCGGGAGTATGGCTACACCTTC.

The CDR3 DNA reads TGTGCCAGCAGCGCGTCGGGCTGGACAGGCCAAGAGACCCAGTACTTC. Amino acids: CASSASGWTGQETQYF. V gene TRBV7-2 combines with J gene TRBJ2-5, with 7 bases matching TRBD1. Germline CDR1 reads SGHTA; CDR2 reads FQGNSA. This CDR3 is 16 amino acids long. V lost 5 bases, J lost 1 base, and 10 bases stayed unmatched.

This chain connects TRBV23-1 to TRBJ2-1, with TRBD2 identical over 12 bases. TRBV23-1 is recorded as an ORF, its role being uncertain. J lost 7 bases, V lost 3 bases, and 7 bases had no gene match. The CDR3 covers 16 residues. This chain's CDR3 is CASSQRAGTSGNEQFF. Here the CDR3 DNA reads TGCGCCAGCAGTCAGCGCGCCGGGACTAGCGGGAATGAGCAGTTCTTC.

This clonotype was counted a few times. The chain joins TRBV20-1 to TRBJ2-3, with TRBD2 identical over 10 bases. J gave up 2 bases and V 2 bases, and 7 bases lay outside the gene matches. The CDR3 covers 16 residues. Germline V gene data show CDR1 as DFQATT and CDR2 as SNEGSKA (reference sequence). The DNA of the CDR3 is TGCAGTGCTAGAACATTGCTAGCGGGAGACACAGATACGCAGTATTTT. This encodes CSARTLLAGDTDTQYF.

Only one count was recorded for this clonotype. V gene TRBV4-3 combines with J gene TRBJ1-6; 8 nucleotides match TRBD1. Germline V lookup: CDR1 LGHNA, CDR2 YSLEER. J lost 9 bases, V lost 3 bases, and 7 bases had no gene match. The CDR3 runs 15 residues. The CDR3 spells CASSQAGTGFSPLHF. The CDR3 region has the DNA TGCGCCAGCAGCCAGGCCGGGACAGGCTTTTCACCCCTCCACTTT.

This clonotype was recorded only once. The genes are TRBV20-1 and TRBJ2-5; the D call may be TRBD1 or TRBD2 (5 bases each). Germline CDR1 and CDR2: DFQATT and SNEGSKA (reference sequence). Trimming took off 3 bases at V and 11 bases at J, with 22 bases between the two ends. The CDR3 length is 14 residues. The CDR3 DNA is TGCAGTGCTAGGATACTAGGATGGGGCAGTGAGCAGTACTTC. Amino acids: CSARILGWGSEQYF.

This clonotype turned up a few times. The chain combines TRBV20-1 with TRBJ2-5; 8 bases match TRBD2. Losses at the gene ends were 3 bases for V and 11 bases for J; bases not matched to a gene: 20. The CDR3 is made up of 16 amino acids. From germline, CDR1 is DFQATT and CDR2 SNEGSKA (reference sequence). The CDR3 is CSASLAGRRFYNEQYF. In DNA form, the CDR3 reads TGCAGTGCTAGCCTAGCGGGCCGCCGATTCTACAATGAGCAGTACTTC.

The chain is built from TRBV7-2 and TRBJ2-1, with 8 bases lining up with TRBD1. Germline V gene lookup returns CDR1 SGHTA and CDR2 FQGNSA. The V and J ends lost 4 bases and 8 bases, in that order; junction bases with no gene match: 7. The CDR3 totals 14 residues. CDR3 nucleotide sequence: TGTGCCAGCAGCTCCACAGGGGGTGTCGATGAGCAGTTCTTC. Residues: CASSSTGGVDEQFF.

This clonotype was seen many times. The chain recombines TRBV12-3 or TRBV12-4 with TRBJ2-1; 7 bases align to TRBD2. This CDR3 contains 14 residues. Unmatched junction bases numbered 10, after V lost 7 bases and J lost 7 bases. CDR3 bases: TGTGCCAGCACTGTGAGGGGAGGGAGAAATGAGCAGTTCTTC. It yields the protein CASTVRGGRNEQFF.

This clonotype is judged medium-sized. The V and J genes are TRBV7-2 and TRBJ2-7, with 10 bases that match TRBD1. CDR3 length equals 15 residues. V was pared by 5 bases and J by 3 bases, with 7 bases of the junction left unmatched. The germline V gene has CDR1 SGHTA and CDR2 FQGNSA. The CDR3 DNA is TGTGCCAGCAGCCCGCGGACAGGGGGGGTCTACGAGCAGTACTTC. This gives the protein CASSPRTGGVYEQYF.

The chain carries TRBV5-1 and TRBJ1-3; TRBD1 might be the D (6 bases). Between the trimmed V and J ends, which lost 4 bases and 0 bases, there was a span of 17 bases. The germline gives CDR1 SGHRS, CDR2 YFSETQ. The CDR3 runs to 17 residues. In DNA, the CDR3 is TGCGCCAGCAGCCCGTCGCGGGGGCCGAGCTCTGGAAACACCATATATTTT. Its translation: CASSPSRGPSSGNTIYF.

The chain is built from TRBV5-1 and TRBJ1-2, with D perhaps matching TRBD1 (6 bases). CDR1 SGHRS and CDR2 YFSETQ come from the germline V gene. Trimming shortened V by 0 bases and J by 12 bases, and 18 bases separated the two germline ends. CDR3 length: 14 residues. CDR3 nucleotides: TGCGCCAGCAGCTTGGGGACAGAAACCCGTCCGGACACCTTC. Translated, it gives CASSLGTETRPDTF.

This CDR3 is CASSLRSAGTNYNEQFF. As DNA, the CDR3 is TGTGCCAGCAGCTTAAGGAGCGCGGGGACTAACTACAATGAGCAGTTCTTC. This chain connects TRBV7-2 to TRBJ2-1, with 7 bases aligning to TRBD2. This CDR3 is 17 amino acids long. V lost 2 bases to trimming and J lost 3 bases; unmatched junction nucleotides: 10. Germline V gives CDR1 SGHTA, CDR2 FQGNSA.

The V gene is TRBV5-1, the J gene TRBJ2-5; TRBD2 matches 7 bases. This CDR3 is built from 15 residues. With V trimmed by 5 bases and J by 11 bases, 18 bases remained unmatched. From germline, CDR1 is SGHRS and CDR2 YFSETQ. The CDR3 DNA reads TGCGCCAGCAGATCGGGAGCGGGGCCTGGGGATGAGCAGTACTTC. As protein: CASRSGAGPGDEQYF.

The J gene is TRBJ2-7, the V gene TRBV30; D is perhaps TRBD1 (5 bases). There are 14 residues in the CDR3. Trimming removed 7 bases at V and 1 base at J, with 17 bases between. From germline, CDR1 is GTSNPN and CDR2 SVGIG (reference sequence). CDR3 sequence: CASEGAFGSYEQYF. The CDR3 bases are TGTGCCTCTGAAGGGGCGTTCGGATCCTACGAGCAGTACTTC.

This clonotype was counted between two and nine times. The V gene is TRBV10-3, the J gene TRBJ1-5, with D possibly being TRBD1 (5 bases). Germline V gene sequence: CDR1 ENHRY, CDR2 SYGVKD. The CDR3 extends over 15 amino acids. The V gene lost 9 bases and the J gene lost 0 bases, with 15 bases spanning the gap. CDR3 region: CAIDAGGYSNQPQHF. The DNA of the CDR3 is TGTGCCATAGACGCGGGGGGTTATAGCAATCAGCCCCAGCATTTT.

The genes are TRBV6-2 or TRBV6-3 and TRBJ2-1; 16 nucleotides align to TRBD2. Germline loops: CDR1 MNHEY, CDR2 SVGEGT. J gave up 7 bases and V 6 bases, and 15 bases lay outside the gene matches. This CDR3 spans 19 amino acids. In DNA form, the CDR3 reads TGTGCCAGCAGGTCGGGACTAGCGGGAGGGCCCTCTGAACCTAATGAGCAGTTCTTC. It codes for CASRSGLAGGPSEPNEQFF.

This CDR3 reads CASSYMSGSPSGNEQFF. The CDR3 coding sequence is TGTGCCAGCAGTTACATGTCGGGGTCGCCTTCGGGCAATGAGCAGTTCTTC. The chain combines TRBV7-9 with TRBJ2-1; TRBD2 might be the D (5 bases). Germline CDR1 is SEHNR and CDR2 is FQNEAQ (reference sequence). This CDR3 has 17 residues. The V and J ends lost 6 bases and 6 bases respectively, with 24 bases between them.

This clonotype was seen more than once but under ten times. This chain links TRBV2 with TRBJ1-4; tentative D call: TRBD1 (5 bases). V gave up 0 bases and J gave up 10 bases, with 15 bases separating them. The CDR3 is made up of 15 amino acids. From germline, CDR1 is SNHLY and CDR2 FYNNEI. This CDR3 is CASSEARTLGGKLFF. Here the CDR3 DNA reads TGTGCCAGCAGTGAAGCGCGGACCCTCGGGGGAAAACTGTTTTTT.